Described below is a single T cell receptor (beta chain) sequence and its context. The antigen is undetermined. Measured with immunoSEQ multiplex PCR; TCRdb has only the in-frame clones, and not every one. The sample has 71,000 or so clones, 94% seen once; the top ten hold about 1.5%. The data stem from a study of cytomegalovirus exposure and HLA in healthy donors. Study in general: The approximately 120 validation repertoires used the same platform as the 500 to 700 first-cohort repertoires, a later analysis reported.

General observations from the study: Among TCR sequences, most were rare, though some public TCRs appeared in many donors. Reports showed the classifier diagnosing cytomegalovirus status with high specificity and sensitivity.

CDR3 length: 18 amino acids. The ends lost 4 bases at V and 6 bases at J; junction bases unmatched: 17. CDR1 SGDLS and CDR2 YYNGEE come from the germline V gene. What was sequenced was PBMCs. This TCR came from a man aged 18-30 years in good health and CMV-seropositive. The chain combines TRBV9 with TRBJ1-4; 8 bases match TRBD1. As DNA, the CDR3 is TGTGCCAGCAGCCTTGAGTCCCGGGACAGGCTAGTTTATGAAAAACTGTTTTTT. Encoded protein: CASSLESRDRLVYEKLFF.